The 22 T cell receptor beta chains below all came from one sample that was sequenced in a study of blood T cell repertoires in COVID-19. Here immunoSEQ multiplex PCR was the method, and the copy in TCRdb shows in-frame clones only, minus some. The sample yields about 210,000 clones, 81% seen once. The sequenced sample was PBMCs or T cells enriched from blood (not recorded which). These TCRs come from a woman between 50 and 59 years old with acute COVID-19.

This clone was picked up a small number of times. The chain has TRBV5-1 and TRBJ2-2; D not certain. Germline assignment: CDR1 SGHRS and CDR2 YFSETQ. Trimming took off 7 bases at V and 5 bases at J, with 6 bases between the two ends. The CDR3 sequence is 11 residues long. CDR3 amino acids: CASAETGELFF. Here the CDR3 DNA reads TGCGCCAGCGCGGAGACCGGGGAGCTGTTTTTT.

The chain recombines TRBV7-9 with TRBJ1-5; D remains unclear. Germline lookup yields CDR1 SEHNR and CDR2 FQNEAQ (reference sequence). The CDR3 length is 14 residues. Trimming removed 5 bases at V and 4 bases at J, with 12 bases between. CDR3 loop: CASSPWAPNQPQHF. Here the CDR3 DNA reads TGTGCCAGCAGCCCCTGGGCCCCGAATCAGCCCCAGCATTTT.

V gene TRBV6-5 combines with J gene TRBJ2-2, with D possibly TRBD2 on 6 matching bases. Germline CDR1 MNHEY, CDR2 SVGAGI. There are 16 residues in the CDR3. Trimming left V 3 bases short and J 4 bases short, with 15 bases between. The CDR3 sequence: CASSYNGGTSTGELFF. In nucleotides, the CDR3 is TGTGCCAGCAGTTATAACGGGGGTACGAGCACCGGGGAGCTGTTTTTT.

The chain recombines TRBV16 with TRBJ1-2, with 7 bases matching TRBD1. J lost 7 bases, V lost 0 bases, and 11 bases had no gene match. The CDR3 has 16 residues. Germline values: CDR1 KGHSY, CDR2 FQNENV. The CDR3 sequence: CASSQSRTGDLGGYTF. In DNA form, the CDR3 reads TGTGCCAGCAGCCAATCCCGGACAGGAGATTTAGGTGGCTACACCTTC.

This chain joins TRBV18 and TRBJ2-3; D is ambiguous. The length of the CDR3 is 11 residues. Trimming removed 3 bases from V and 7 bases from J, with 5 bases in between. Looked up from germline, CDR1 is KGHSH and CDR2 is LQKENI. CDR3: CASSPEYTQYF. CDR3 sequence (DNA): TGTGCCAGCTCACCGGAGTATACGCAGTATTTT.

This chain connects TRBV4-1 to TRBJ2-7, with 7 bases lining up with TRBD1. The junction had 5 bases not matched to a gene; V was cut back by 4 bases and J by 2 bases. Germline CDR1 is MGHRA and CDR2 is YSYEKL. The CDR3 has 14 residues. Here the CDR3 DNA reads TGCGCCAGCAGCCTAACGACAGGGCCCTACGAGCAGTACTTC. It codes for CASSLTTGPYEQYF.

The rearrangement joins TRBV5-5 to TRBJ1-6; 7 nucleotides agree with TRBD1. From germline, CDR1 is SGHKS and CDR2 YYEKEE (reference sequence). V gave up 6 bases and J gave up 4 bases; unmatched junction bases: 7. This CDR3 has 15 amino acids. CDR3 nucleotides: TGTGCCAGCACCACAGGGGCCGCTTATAATTCACCCCTCCACTTT. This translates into CASTTGAAYNSPLHF.

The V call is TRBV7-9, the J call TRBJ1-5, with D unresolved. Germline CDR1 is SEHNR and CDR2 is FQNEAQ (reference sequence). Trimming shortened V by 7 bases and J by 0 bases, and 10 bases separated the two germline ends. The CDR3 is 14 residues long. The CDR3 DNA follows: TGTGCCAGCACCCCCGGTTATAGCAATCAGCCCCAGCATTTT. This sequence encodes CASTPGYSNQPQHF. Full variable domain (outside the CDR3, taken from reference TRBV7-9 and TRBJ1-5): DTGVSQNPRHKITKRGQNVTFRCDPISEHNRLYWYRQTLGQGPEFLTYFQNEAQLEKSRLLSDRFSAERPKGSFSTLEIQRTEQGDSAMYLCASTPGYSNQPQHFGDGTRLSIL.

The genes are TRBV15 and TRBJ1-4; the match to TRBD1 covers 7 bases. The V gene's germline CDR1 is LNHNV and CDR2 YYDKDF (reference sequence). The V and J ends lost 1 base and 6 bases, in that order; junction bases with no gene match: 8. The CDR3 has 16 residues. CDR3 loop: CATSRARQGGDEKLFF. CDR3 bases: TGTGCCACCAGCAGAGCCAGACAGGGTGGAGATGAAAAACTGTTTTTT.

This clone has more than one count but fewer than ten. This CDR3 reads CASSLGIGNTEAFF. The CDR3 nucleotides are TGTGCCAGCAGCTTGGGTATCGGGAACACTGAAGCTTTCTTT. J is TRBJ1-1 and V is TRBV5-4; no definite D call. The CDR3 spans 14 residues. V was pared by 0 bases and J by 1 base, with 7 bases between. Germline assignment: CDR1 SGHNT and CDR2 YYREEE (reference sequence).

CDR3 sequence reads: CASSLSAAEQFF. CDR3 in DNA: TGCGCCAGCAGCTTGTCCGCGGCCGAGCAGTTCTTC. V is TRBV5-1 and J is TRBJ2-1, with D uncertain. Germline V gives CDR1 SGHRS, CDR2 YFSETQ. The CDR3 has 12 amino acids. The germline V and J ends were trimmed by 1 base and 10 bases, with 9 bases remaining between them.

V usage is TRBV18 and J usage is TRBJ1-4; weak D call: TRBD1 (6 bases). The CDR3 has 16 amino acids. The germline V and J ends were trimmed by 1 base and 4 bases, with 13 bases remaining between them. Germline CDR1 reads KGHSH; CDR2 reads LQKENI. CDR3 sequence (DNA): TGTGCCAGCTCACCACAGGTACAGGGAAATAATGAAAAACTGTTTTTT. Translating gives CASSPQVQGNNEKLFF.

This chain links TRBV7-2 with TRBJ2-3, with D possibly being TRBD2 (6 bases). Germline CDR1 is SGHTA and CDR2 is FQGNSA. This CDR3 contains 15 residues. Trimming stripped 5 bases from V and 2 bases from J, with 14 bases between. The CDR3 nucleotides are TGTGCCAGCAGCCAAAGCGGGCATAACACAGATACGCAGTATTTT. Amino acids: CASSQSGHNTDTQYF.

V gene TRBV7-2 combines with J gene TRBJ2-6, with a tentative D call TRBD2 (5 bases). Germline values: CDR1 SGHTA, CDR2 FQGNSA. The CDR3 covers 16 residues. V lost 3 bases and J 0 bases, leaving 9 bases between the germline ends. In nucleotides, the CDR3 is TGTGCCAGCAGCTTTCCCGGAGGCTCTGGGGCCAACGTCCTGACTTTC. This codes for CASSFPGGSGANVLTF.

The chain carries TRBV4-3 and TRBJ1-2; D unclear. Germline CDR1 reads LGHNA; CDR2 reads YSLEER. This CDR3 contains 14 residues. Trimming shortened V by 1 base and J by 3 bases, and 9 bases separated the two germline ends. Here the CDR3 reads CASSQGQADYGYTF. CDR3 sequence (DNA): TGCGCCAGCAGCCAAGGTCAAGCCGACTATGGCTACACCTTC.

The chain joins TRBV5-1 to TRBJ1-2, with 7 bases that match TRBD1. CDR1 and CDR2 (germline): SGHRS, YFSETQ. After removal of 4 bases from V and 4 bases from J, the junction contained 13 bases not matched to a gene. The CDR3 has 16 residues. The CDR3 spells CASSKSSGGSSYGYTF. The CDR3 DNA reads TGCGCCAGCAGCAAGAGCTCAGGGGGATCTTCCTATGGCTACACCTTC.

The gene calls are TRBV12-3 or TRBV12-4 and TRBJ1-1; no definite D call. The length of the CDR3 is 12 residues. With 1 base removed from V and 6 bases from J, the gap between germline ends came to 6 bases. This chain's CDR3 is CASSLGLPEAFF. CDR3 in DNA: TGTGCCAGCAGTTTAGGACTTCCTGAAGCTTTCTTT.

The chain's CDR3 is CASSQDIIQGTTIYF. The CDR3 coding sequence is TGCGCCAGCAGCCAAGATATTATTCAGGGAACGACCATATATTTT. This sequence joins TRBV4-3 and TRBJ1-3; TRBD1 is a possible D gene (5 bases). There are 15 residues in the CDR3. V was pared by 0 bases and J by 10 bases, with 16 bases between. Germline V gene sequence: CDR1 LGHNA, CDR2 YSLEER.

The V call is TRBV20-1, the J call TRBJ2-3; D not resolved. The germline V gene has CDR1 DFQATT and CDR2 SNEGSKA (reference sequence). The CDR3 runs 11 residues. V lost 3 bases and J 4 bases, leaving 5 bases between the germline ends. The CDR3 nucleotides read TGCAGTGCTAGGTTCGCAGATACGCAGTATTTT. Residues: CSARFADTQYF.

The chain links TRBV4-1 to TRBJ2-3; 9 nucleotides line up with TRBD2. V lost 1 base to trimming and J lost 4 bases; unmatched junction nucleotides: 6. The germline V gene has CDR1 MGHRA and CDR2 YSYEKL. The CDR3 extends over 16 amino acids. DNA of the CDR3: TGCGCCAGCAGCCAAGTGGGCGGGGGGGCTTCAGATACGCAGTATTTT. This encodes CASSQVGGGASDTQYF.

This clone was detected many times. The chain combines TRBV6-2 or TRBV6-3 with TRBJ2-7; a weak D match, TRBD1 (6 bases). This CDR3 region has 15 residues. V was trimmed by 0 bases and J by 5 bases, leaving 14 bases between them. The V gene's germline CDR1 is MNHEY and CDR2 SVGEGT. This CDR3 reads CASSYSAGESDEQYF. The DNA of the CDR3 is TGTGCCAGCAGTTACTCGGCAGGGGAGTCCGACGAGCAGTACTTC.

The CDR3 loop is CATSDSASYSPLHF. CDR3 DNA sequence: TGTGCCACCAGTGATTCCGCGTCATATTCACCCCTCCACTTT. The V call is TRBV24-1, the J call TRBJ1-6, with D unclear. The length of the CDR3 is 14 residues. Trimming stripped 2 bases from V and 8 bases from J, with 9 bases between. Germline loops: CDR1 KGHDR, CDR2 SFDVKD.